Below are 14 T cell receptor beta chains sequenced from a single sample in a study of T cell responses to AZD1222 COVID-19 vaccine. Produced via immunoSEQ multiplex PCR; TCRdb's table is partial and in-frame only. The sample records some 120,000 clones, more than 70% being singletons. This sample comprised peripheral blood, obtained on day 0 of AZD1222 vaccination. These TCRs come from an adult in good health.

V gene TRBV3-1 (or the pseudogene TRBV3-2) combines with J gene TRBJ1-2, with 7 bases lining up with TRBD1. V lost 1 base and J lost 3; bases outside the gene matches: 2. Germline assignment: CDR1 LGHDT and CDR2 YNNKEL (reference sequence). The CDR3 runs 14 residues. As DNA, the CDR3 is TGTGCCAGCAGCCAAGTCGGACAGGACTATGGCTACACCTTC. Translated: CASSQVGQDYGYTF.

V gene TRBV28 combines with J gene TRBJ1-2; a weak D match, TRBD1 (6 bases). V shed 7 bases and J shed 4 bases, with 19 bases lying between them. From germline, CDR1 is MDHEN and CDR2 SYDVKM. The CDR3 covers 15 residues. The CDR3 spells CASTSGGPTVYGYTF. The CDR3 DNA reads as TGTGCCAGCACGTCGGGGGGCCCTACCGTCTATGGCTACACCTTC.

V gene TRBV30 combines with J gene TRBJ2-5; D is uncertain. V lost 4 bases and J lost 2, with 14 bases in between. Germline V lookup: CDR1 GTSNPN, CDR2 SVGIG (reference sequence). This CDR3 spans 14 amino acids. CDR3 loop: CAWMMTGGQETQYF. The CDR3, as DNA: TGTGCCTGGATGATGACGGGCGGACAAGAGACCCAGTACTTC.

V gene TRBV5-4 combines with J gene TRBJ1-1, with D hard to call. Trimming pared 1 base from V and 2 bases from J, leaving 6 bases between. The CDR3 has 13 residues. CDR1 is SGHNT and CDR2 is YYREEE in the germline V gene (reference sequence). The CDR3 reads CASSLRVNTEAFF. CDR3 bases: TGTGCCAGCAGCTTGAGGGTTAACACTGAAGCTTTCTTT.

This clone was seen a handful of times. The chain carries TRBV5-1 and TRBJ1-6; TRBD1 might be the D (5 bases). CDR1 is SGHRS and CDR2 is YFSETQ in the germline V gene. CDR3 size: 16 residues. V was pared by 0 bases and J by 5 bases, with 12 bases between. The CDR3 loop is CASSLVVGGDNSPLHF. The CDR3 coding sequence is TGCGCCAGCAGCTTGGTCGTCGGGGGTGATAATTCACCCCTCCACTTT.

V gene TRBV5-1 combines with J gene TRBJ2-5, with 11 bases lining up with TRBD2. The length of the CDR3 is 16 residues. V was pared by 4 bases and J by 2 bases, with 7 bases of the junction left unmatched. Germline CDR1 reads SGHRS; CDR2 reads YFSETQ. CDR3 region: CASSLTLAGGQETQYF. The DNA of the CDR3 is TGCGCCAGCAGCCTAACCTTAGCGGGGGGGCAAGAGACCCAGTACTTC.

V is TRBV6-7 and J is TRBJ2-7; no definite D call. TRBV6-7 has ORF status, its function being uncertain. This CDR3 comprises 17 residues. V was cut by 7 bases and J by 2 bases, with 24 bases left in between. For the CDR3, the DNA is TGTGCCAGCACCCAACGGGTGAGCAAAAAAGGTCCCTACGAGCAGTACTTC. This gives the protein CASTQRVSKKGPYEQYF.

The chain links TRBV6-6 to TRBJ1-3; D ambiguous. Per germline, CDR1 MNHNY and CDR2 SVGAGI (reference sequence). Trimming removed 5 bases at V and 1 base at J, with 15 bases between. The CDR3 has 16 residues. CDR3 nucleotide sequence: TGTGCCAGCAGTCGACTGCCGACCCGATCTGGAAACACCATATATTTT. This translates into CASSRLPTRSGNTIYF.

This chain connects TRBV6-2 or TRBV6-3 to TRBJ2-5; 10 nucleotides agree with TRBD2. The CDR3 extends over 15 amino acids. The V and J ends lost 0 bases and 7 bases, in that order; junction bases with no gene match: 5. The germline gives CDR1 MNHEY, CDR2 SVGEGT. CDR3 sequence: CASSYSSGGSRTQYF. In DNA form, the CDR3 reads TGTGCCAGCAGTTACTCTAGCGGGGGGTCACGGACCCAGTACTTC.

The J gene is TRBJ2-1, the V gene TRBV9; D possibly corresponds to TRBD1 (6 bases). Trimming took 5 bases from V and 4 from J, leaving 10 bases between them. In germline, CDR1 is SGDLS, CDR2 YYNGEE. There are 13 residues in the CDR3. The CDR3 sequence is CASRPTGYNEQFF. CDR3 in DNA: TGTGCCAGCAGACCAACAGGGTACAATGAGCAGTTCTTC.

The genes are TRBV9 and TRBJ2-3; 9 bases align to TRBD2. The trim removed 0 bases at V and 7 bases at J, leaving 12 bases unmatched. Germline V gives CDR1 SGDLS, CDR2 YYNGEE. The CDR3 covers 17 residues. CDR3 region: CASSVGGGSGSKNTQYF. As DNA, the CDR3 is TGTGCCAGCAGCGTAGGGGGTGGTAGCGGGAGTAAAAATACGCAGTATTTT.

The V and J genes are TRBV27 and TRBJ2-2, with a possible D match to TRBD2 (6 bases). Germline V gives CDR1 MNHEY, CDR2 SMNVEV (reference sequence). The CDR3 sequence is 14 residues long. Deletions cut 8 bases from V and 5 bases from J, with 15 bases between. CDR3 amino acids: CASHLGGGTGELFF. The DNA of the CDR3 is TGTGCCAGCCACCTGGGGGGAGGTACCGGGGAGCTGTTTTTT.

The chain is built from TRBV19 and TRBJ1-4; TRBD1 agrees at 8 bases. Trimming at V came to 5 bases and at J to 7 bases, leaving 6 bases not matched to a gene. Germline V gene sequence: CDR1 LNHDA, CDR2 SQIVND (reference sequence). This CDR3 has 14 residues. DNA for the CDR3: TGTGCCAGTAGTGTCGACAGGGGAAGTGAAAAACTGTTTTTT. This translates into CASSVDRGSEKLFF.

The chain joins TRBV27 to TRBJ1-1, with 9 bases aligning to TRBD1. Unmatched junction bases numbered 10, after V lost 7 bases and J lost 1 base. The CDR3 sequence is 16 residues long. Germline CDR1 is MNHEY and CDR2 is SMNVEV (reference sequence). CDR3 loop: CASNPGKTGGNTEAFF. As DNA, the CDR3 is TGTGCCAGCAACCCCGGAAAGACAGGGGGGAACACTGAAGCTTTCTTT.